The present TCR beta chain was sequenced within a study of OX40 agonist ivuxolimab in advanced cancers. The CDR3 sequence is 13 residues long. The germline V gene encodes CDR1 SGHTA and CDR2 FQGTGA. The V end was cut by 2 bases, the J end by 0 bases, with 3 bases between. Using immunoSEQ multiplex PCR, the repertoire was profiled, and TCRdb retains in-frame clones only, with some absent. The table shows tens of thousands of clones, with just under 90% occurring only once. This chain links TRBV7-3 with TRBJ2-3; D unresolved. Sequencing used CD4+ or CD8+ T cells sorted from blood, obtained in a trial of the OX40 agonist ivuxolimab. The receptor was derived from an adult with an advanced solid tumor such as melanoma, head and neck, liver or kidney cancer. As DNA, the CDR3 is TGTGCCAGCAGCTTATCTAGCACAGATACGCAGTATTTT. This translates into CASSLSSTDTQYF.